This TCR beta chain is from a study of blood T cell repertoires in COVID-19. The CDR3 loop spans 13 amino acids. V lost 0 bases, J lost 7 bases, and 9 bases lay in between. Germline V CDR1 and CDR2: KGHDR, SFDVKD. Generated by immunoSEQ multiplex PCR, the TCRdb table keeps only in-frame clones and is missing some. Counted here are almost 50,000 clones, about nine tenths occurring once; the ten biggest clones make up 3.9%. The chain is built from TRBV24-1 and TRBJ2-7; tentatively, D is TRBD1 (6 bases). The origin of this receptor is a human donor in a cohort sampled during active COVID-19. Sequencing was carried out using peripheral blood. The CDR3 reads CATSDLMGAEQYF. CDR3 DNA: TGTGCCACCAGTGATTTGATGGGGGCAGAGCAGTACTTC.